This T cell receptor (beta chain) was profiled in a study of vaccination and CD4 T cells after COVID-19. Study-level background: In the convalescent group, nasal swab PCR was SARS-CoV-2 positive; roughly nine cases were mild and one severe. Investigators stimulated cells with overlapping spike peptides drawn from SARS-CoV-2, HCoV-NL63, HCoV-OC43 and HCoV-229E.

Cultured CD4+ T-cell DNA underwent Oncomine TCR Beta short-read sequencing. From the PCR reads, TCRdb called clonotypes with MiXCR, one entry per CDR3 protein. This sample has approximately 16,000 distinct CDR3 sequences; about 56% occur once, and the top ten carry around 7.4%. Germline assignment: CDR1 MNHEY and CDR2 SVGAGI. After removal of 4 bases from V and 1 base from J, the junction contained 15 bases not matched to a gene. CDR3 length equals 18 residues. Concerning this clonotype: The target antigen is unknown.

As to treatment: approximately 9-day PBMC culture with coronavirus spike peptide pools or control peptides (ViraFEST assay). Culture conditions combined around 2 million PBMCs per well with 8.5 to 10 IU/ml IL-2 and about 9.8 ug/ml peptide pools. The source is a human donor who had recovered from COVID-19. V and J are TRBV6-5 and TRBJ1-1, with 7 bases aligning to TRBD1. Sequenced sample: CD4+ T cells from blood, cultured in vitro. Here the CDR3 DNA reads TGTGCCAGCAGTTCCAACTTCCGTCCGGGACAGAGGAACACTGAAGCTTTCTTT. The encoded protein is CASSSNFRPGQRNTEAFF.